Below, 7 T cell receptor beta chains from the same sample are listed, as sequenced in a study of metastatic and nonmetastatic thyroid tumors (dated by TCRdb to about 2020). Library method: PCR. Sequencing was performed on an Illumina HiSeq 4000. TCRdb redid the processing of the public reads, applying fastp at Q25 and MiXCR, and retained in-frame beta chains. A total of about 33,000 clones appear in this sample, around 17% of them only once. About an eighth of the sample is taken by the ten largest. None of the patients had been given any treatment before thyroid surgery. Sequencing input: blood. All receptors derive from a male donor with papillary thyroid cancer or a benign thyroid nodule (not recorded which). Some clones in this sample may be carry-over from other donors' samples.

V and J are TRBV12-1 and TRBJ2-1; the DNA was not compared with TRBD2, the D call given in the table. TRBV12-1 is a pseudogene. The CDR3 is made up of 18 amino acids. CDR3 amino acids: CASSSHLPFRVVLIEQFF. The CDR3 DNA sequence: TGTGCCAGCAGCTCCCATCTCCCGTTCAGGGTCGTTCTGATTGAGCAGTTCTTC.

This clone was counted many times. The chain is built from TRBV9 and TRBJ2-7; the match to TRBD1 covers 11 bases. V lost 3 bases to trimming and J lost 4 bases; unmatched junction nucleotides: 3. The CDR3 consists of 14 residues. The germline V gene encodes CDR1 SGDLS and CDR2 YYNGEE. This CDR3 is CASSEGQGGYEQYF. CDR3 bases: TGTGCCAGCAGCGAGGGACAGGGGGGGTACGAGCAGTACTTC.

The chain uses TRBV6-2 or TRBV6-3 and TRBJ2-3; no definite D call. Germline loops: CDR1 MNHEY, CDR2 SVGEGT. Trimming removed 5 bases from V and 8 bases from J, with 17 bases in between. The CDR3 extends over 14 amino acids. The CDR3 loop reads CASSPIGIKATQYF. The CDR3 nucleotides read TGTGCCAGCAGTCCCATAGGAATAAAGGCTACGCAGTATTTT.

In this sample, this clone turned up a few times. The chain links TRBV5-6 to TRBJ1-2; D unclear. Germline CDR1 reads SGHDT; CDR2 reads YYEEEE. The germline V and J ends were trimmed by 0 bases and 3 bases, with 6 bases remaining between them. The CDR3 consists of 13 residues. The CDR3 DNA reads TGTGCCAGCAGCTTGGATGGGGACTATGGCTACACCTTC. Its translation: CASSLDGDYGYTF.

This clone was observed at least ten times. V usage is TRBV4-1 and J usage is TRBJ2-2; D call uncertain. CDR3 length: 13 residues. V lost 0 bases and J lost 6, with 5 bases in between. Germline loops: CDR1 MGHRA, CDR2 YSYEKL. Here the CDR3 reads CASSQELAGELFF. The CDR3 nucleotides read TGCGCCAGCAGCCAAGAGTTGGCCGGGGAGCTGTTTTTT.

In this sample, this clone turned up many times. The chain carries TRBV7-2 and TRBJ2-7; D unclear. Trimming took 2 bases from V and 4 from J, leaving 9 bases between them. This CDR3 spans 13 amino acids. The germline CDR1 and CDR2 sequences are SGHTA and FQGNSA. The chain's CDR3 is CASSLSPAYEQYF. Here the CDR3 DNA reads TGTGCCAGCAGCTTAAGCCCGGCGTACGAGCAGTACTTC.

This clone was detected a few times. It may be a read error: a sequence one base away is much more abundant. The rearrangement uses TRBV5-4 and TRBJ2-3; 7 positions match TRBD1. There are 14 residues in the CDR3. Germline loops: CDR1 SGHNT, CDR2 YYREEE (reference sequence). CDR3 region: CASTNRGSPDTQCF. CDR3 DNA: TGTGCCAGCACGAACAGGGGATCACCAGATACGCAGTGTTTT.